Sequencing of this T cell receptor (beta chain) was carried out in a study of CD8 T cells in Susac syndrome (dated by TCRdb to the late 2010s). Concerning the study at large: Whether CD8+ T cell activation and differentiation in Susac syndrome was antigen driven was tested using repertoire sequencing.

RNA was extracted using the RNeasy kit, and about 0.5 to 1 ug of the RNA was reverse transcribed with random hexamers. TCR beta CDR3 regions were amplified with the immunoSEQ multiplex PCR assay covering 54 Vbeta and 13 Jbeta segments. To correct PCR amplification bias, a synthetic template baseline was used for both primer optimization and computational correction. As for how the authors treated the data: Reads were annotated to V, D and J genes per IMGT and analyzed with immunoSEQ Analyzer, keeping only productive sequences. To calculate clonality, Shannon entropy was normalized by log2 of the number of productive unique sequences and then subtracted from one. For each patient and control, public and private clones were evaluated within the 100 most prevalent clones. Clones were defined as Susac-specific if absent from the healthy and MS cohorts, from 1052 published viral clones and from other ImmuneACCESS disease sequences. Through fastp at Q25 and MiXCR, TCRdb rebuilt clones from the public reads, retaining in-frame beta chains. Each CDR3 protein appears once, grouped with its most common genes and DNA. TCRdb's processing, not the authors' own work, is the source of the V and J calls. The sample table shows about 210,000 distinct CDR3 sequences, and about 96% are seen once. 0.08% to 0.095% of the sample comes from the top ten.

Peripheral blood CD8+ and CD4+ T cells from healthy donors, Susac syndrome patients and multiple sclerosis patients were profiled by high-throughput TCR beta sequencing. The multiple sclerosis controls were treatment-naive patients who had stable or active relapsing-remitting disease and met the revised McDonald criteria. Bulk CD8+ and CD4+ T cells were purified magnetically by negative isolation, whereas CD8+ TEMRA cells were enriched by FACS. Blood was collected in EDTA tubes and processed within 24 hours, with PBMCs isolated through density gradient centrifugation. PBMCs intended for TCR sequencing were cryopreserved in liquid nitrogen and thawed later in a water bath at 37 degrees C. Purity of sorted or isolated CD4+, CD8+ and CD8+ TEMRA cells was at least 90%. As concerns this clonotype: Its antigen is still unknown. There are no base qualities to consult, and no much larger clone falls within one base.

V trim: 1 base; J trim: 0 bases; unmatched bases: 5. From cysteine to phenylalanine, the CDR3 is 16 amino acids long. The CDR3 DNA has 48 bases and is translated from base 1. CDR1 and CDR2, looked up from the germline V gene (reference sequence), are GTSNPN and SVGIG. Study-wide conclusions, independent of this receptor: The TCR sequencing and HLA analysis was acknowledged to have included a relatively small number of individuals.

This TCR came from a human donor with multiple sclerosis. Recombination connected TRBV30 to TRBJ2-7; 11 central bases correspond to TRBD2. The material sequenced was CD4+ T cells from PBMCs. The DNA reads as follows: TGTGCCTGGAGTGGACTAGCGGGACGCGCCTCCTACGAGCAGTACTTC. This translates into CAWSGLAGRASYEQYF.